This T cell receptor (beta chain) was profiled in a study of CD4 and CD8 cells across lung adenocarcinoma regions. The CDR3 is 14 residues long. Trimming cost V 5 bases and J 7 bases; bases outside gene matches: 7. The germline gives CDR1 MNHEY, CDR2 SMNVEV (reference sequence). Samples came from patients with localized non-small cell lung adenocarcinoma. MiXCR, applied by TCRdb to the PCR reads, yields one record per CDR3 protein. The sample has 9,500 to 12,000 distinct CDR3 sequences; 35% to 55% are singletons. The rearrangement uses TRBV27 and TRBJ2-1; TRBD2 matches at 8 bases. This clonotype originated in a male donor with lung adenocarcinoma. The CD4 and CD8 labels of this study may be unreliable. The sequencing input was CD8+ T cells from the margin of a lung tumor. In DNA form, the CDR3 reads TGTGCCAGCAGTACGCCCGGGGGGGCTAATGAGCAGTTCTTC. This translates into CASSTPGGANEQFF.